One sample yielded the 4 T cell receptor beta chains listed below, sequenced in a study of shared clonotypes between healthy human individuals. Terminally differentiated effector memory CD45RA+ cells were excluded by CCR7 positive selection of CD45RO-negative cells. Sequencing was performed with immunoSEQ multiplex PCR; in TCRdb, only in-frame clones are kept and a portion is missing. The sample yields about 2.2 million clones, roughly 93% seen once. The sample consisted of naive CD8+ T cells from PBMCs. The receptors derive from a man between 18 and 29 years old in good health. Some clones in this sample may be carry-over from other donors' samples.

This chain uses TRBV18 with TRBJ2-7; D ambiguous. Germline V gene lookup returns CDR1 KGHSH and CDR2 LQKENI. V was cut by 0 bases and J by 0 bases, with 12 bases left in between. This CDR3 comprises 16 residues. CDR3 bases: TGTGCCAGCTCACCACCGGTCGGGCATAGCTCCTACGAGCAGTACTTC. It translates to CASSPPVGHSSYEQYF.

This chain links TRBV27 with TRBJ1-1; no clear D. Trimming took 2 bases from V and 0 from J, leaving 10 bases between them. The germline V gene has CDR1 MNHEY and CDR2 SMNVEV (reference sequence). The CDR3 is 15 residues long. The CDR3 loop is CASSLSGVLNTEAFF. The CDR3, as DNA: TGTGCCAGCAGTTTAAGTGGGGTGTTGAACACTGAAGCTTTCTTT.

The gene calls are TRBV4-1 and TRBJ2-7; 11 nucleotides match TRBD2. The CDR3 covers 18 residues. CDR1 is MGHRA and CDR2 is YSYEKL in the germline V gene. Trimming took 3 bases from V and 5 from J; bases not matched to a gene: 15. The CDR3 nucleotides are TGCGCCAGCAGCCAGGCGGGGTTAGCGGGAGGGCCTGTTCACGAGCAGTACTTC. It is translated as CASSQAGLAGGPVHEQYF.

Of note for this clone: Other DNA sequences in this specimen translate into the identical CDR3. The genes are TRBV5-1 and TRBJ2-7; no clear D. The length of the CDR3 is 13 residues. V shed 0 bases and J shed 2 bases, with 6 bases lying between them. CDR1 and CDR2 (germline): SGHRS, YFSETQ. The CDR3 here is CASSLGPTYEQYF. DNA for the CDR3: TGCGCCAGCAGCTTGGGTCCCACCTACGAGCAGTACTTC.